This entry describes one TCR beta chain. Its target is unknown. The V gene lost 6 bases and the J gene lost 7 bases, with 7 bases spanning the gap. CDR1 and CDR2 (germline): SNHLY, FYNNEI. CDR3 length equals 12 residues. Reverse transcribed after extraction, RNA yielded cDNA as the sequencing template. Assay used: immunoSEQ multiplex PCR; TCRdb lists only in-frame clones, some missing. The sample includes around 210,000 clones, roughly 50% of them seen just once. The data stem from a study of CD8+ T cells in alopecia areata. From PBMCs, CD4+ and CD8+ T cells were sorted. General study points: In lesional scalp, particularly from alopecia totalis/universalis, clonality was higher than in normal scalp.

The source of this sequence is a human donor in good health. The chain couples TRBV2 to TRBJ1-6; no clear D gene. Sequencing was performed on CD8+ T cells sorted from blood. CDR3 sequence reads: CASRALNSPLHF. The CDR3 bases are TGTGCCAGCAGGGCCTTGAATTCACCCCTCCACTTT.